Listed here is a single TCR beta chain. CDR1 is SGHTA, CDR2 FQGNSA, per germline. V lost 1 base to trimming and J lost 0 bases, with 6 bases between them. CDR3 size: 15 residues. Authors' analysis steps: Nucleated cell number was recorded as an estimate derived from reference gene primer amplification. Repertoires were generated with immunoSEQ multiplex PCR, while TCRdb's copy carries only in-frame clones and drops some. The V and J calls and clone size are taken from that table; D and trimming were inferred from the DNA. The sample gives approximately 120,000 clones, 85% to 90% of which show up once; about 6.9% is in the top ten. This entry belongs to a study of blood T cell repertoires in COVID-19. Study-wide context: The United States, Italy and Spain supplied acute and convalescent COVID-19 samples. T cells, B-cell-depleted T cells, or PBMCs provided the cDNA or gDNA that served as material.

V is TRBV7-2 and J is TRBJ2-2; D is uncertain. The receptor was derived from an elderly man with active or convalescent COVID-19. Sequencing was performed on peripheral blood. The CDR3 protein is CASSLDSPNTGELFF. The CDR3 nucleotides read TGTGCCAGCAGCTTAGACAGTCCGAACACCGGGGAGCTGTTTTTT.